This T cell receptor (beta chain) is from a study of coeliac disease. Study-level results: In active celiac disease, intraepithelial and lamina propria TRB and TRG repertoires were less clonal than controls.

After removal of 3 bases from V and 4 bases from J, the junction contained 4 bases not matched to a gene. Looked up from germline, CDR1 is LNHDA and CDR2 is SQIVND (reference sequence). The CDR3 totals 14 residues. Measured with immunoSEQ multiplex PCR; TCRdb has only the in-frame clones, and not every one. The sample has 3,500 to 5,000 clones; roughly three fifths are singletons. Points on this clone: Antigen specificity is unknown.

Sequencing was performed on intraepithelial lymphocytes from the gut. J is TRBJ1-2 and V is TRBV19; 8 nucleotides line up with TRBD1. The clonotype originates from a woman aged 18-29 years with active celiac disease. CDR3 sequence reads: CASSIAGGFYGYTF. CDR3 nucleotide sequence: TGTGCCAGTAGTATTGCAGGGGGCTTCTATGGCTACACCTTC.